This is a list of T cell receptor beta chains from one sample in a study of T cell responses to AZD1222 COVID-19 vaccine. Using immunoSEQ multiplex PCR, the repertoire was profiled, and TCRdb retains in-frame clones only, with some absent. The data contain over 130,000 clones, about 92% of them singletons. This material consisted of peripheral blood, taken 28 days after the second AZD1222 dose. Source of these receptors: an adult who received the AZD1222 COVID-19 vaccine. Each CDR3 is given with its conserved first and last residue. A D gene is named only where the DNA matches it firmly. Clone size, where shown, is once, few, many, or a class for clones that have expanded.

abundance: once
d_gene: -
j_gene: TRBJ2-3
v_gene: TRBV28
CDR3nt: TGTGCCAGCAGGGGGTCAGGTCGGCAGGGTACGCAGTATTTT
CDR3aa: CASRGSGRQGTQYF

abundance: -
d_gene: TRBD1
j_gene: TRBJ2-7
v_gene: TRBV3-1/TRBV3-2
CDR3nt: TGTGCCAGCAGCCAGATGCTCTCCGGGACAGGGTTTTACGAGCAGTACTTC
CDR3aa: CASSQMLSGTGFYEQYF

abundance: -
d_gene: TRBD1
j_gene: TRBJ2-7
v_gene: TRBV6-6
CDR3nt: TGTGCCAGCAGTTACTTCCGGGACAGTTCCTACGAGCAGTACTTC
CDR3aa: CASSYFRDSSYEQYF

abundance: once
d_gene: TRBD2
j_gene: TRBJ2-7
v_gene: TRBV3-1/TRBV3-2
CDR3nt: TGTGCCAGCAGGCATAGCGGGAGTCCCCTCGAGCAGTACTTC
CDR3aa: CASRHSGSPLEQYF

abundance: -
d_gene: -
j_gene: TRBJ1-2
v_gene: TRBV11-2
CDR3nt: TGTGCCAGCAGCTTAGATCGCAAAGGAAACTATGGCTACACCTTC
CDR3aa: CASSLDRKGNYGYTF

abundance: -
d_gene: -
j_gene: TRBJ2-3
v_gene: TRBV2
CDR3nt: TGTGCCAGCAGTAAACAGGGTCTGGTCTCCACAGATACGCAGTATTTT
CDR3aa: CASSKQGLVSTDTQYF

abundance: -
d_gene: -
j_gene: TRBJ1-2
v_gene: TRBV5-8
CDR3nt: TGTGCCAGCAGCTTGGAGGGGTGGTACTATGGCTACACCTTC
CDR3aa: CASSLEGWYYGYTF

abundance: -
d_gene: -
j_gene: TRBJ1-3
v_gene: TRBV5-1
CDR3nt: TGCGCCAGCAGGTTGGACGGAAGCTCTGGAAACACCATATATTTT
CDR3aa: CASRLDGSSGNTIYF

abundance: -
d_gene: -
j_gene: TRBJ1-1
v_gene: TRBV7-2
CDR3nt: TGTGCCAGCAGCTTAGGGGCACCACTGGGCCGTCGGAGGGGGACTGAAGCTTTCTTT
CDR3aa: CASSLGAPLGRRRGTEAFF

abundance: -
d_gene: TRBD2
j_gene: TRBJ2-7
v_gene: TRBV28
CDR3nt: TGTGCCAGCAGTTTCGCTAGCGGGAACTACGAGCAGTACTTC
CDR3aa: CASSFASGNYEQYF

abundance: -
d_gene: -
j_gene: TRBJ1-2
v_gene: TRBV9
CDR3nt: TGTGCCAGCAGCGTAGCAGGGCAGGGTGCCCCATGGTCTAGCTACACCTTC
CDR3aa: CASSVAGQGAPWSSYTF

abundance: -
d_gene: -
j_gene: TRBJ2-7
v_gene: TRBV28
CDR3nt: TGTGCCAGCAGTTTCCGCCGGTACGAGCAGTACTTC
CDR3aa: CASSFRRYEQYF

abundance: few
d_gene: -
j_gene: TRBJ1-2
v_gene: TRBV24-1
CDR3nt: TGTGCCACCAGTGCGGAGGGGCCCTCCAACTATGGCTACACCTTC
CDR3aa: CATSAEGPSNYGYTF

abundance: -
d_gene: -
j_gene: TRBJ2-1
v_gene: TRBV6-6
CDR3nt: TGTGCCAGCAGTTACTCGTGGGAGTTTGGTTACAATGAGCAGTTCTTC
CDR3aa: CASSYSWEFGYNEQFF

abundance: -
d_gene: -
j_gene: TRBJ2-7
v_gene: TRBV19
CDR3nt: TGTGCCAGTAGTAGGGAACTAGAATTCTACGAGCAGTACTTC
CDR3aa: CASSRELEFYEQYF

abundance: -
d_gene: -
j_gene: TRBJ1-1
v_gene: TRBV9
CDR3nt: TGTGCCAGCAGCGTAGCGGCGAACACTGAAGCTTTCTTT
CDR3aa: CASSVAANTEAFF

abundance: -
d_gene: TRBD1
j_gene: TRBJ1-2
v_gene: TRBV2
CDR3nt: TGTGCCAGCAGCAACAGGGGTCAAAACTATGGCTACACCTTC
CDR3aa: CASSNRGQNYGYTF

abundance: -
d_gene: TRBD2
j_gene: TRBJ2-3
v_gene: TRBV4-2
CDR3nt: TGTGCCAGCAGCCTTCTAGGGACTAGCGGGAACACAGATACGCAGTATTTT
CDR3aa: CASSLLGTSGNTDTQYF

abundance: -
d_gene: TRBD2
j_gene: TRBJ2-1
v_gene: TRBV11-2
CDR3nt: TGTGCCAGCAGCCTCGAGCGGGAGAGCACCTACAATGAGCAGTTCTTC
CDR3aa: CASSLERESTYNEQFF

abundance: -
d_gene: TRBD2
j_gene: TRBJ2-7
v_gene: TRBV2
CDR3nt: TGTGCCAGCTCTAGCGGGGCAAGCTCCTACGAGCAGTACTTC
CDR3aa: CASSSGASSYEQYF

abundance: -
d_gene: -
j_gene: TRBJ2-6
v_gene: TRBV5-1
CDR3nt: TGCGCCAGCAAGAGCCGAACGGCCAACGTCCTGACTTTC
CDR3aa: CASKSRTANVLTF

abundance: -
d_gene: -
j_gene: TRBJ2-1
v_gene: TRBV20-1
CDR3nt: TGCAGTGCCAAAGTGGGAGTTGAGCAGTTCTTC
CDR3aa: CSAKVGVEQFF